This T cell receptor (beta chain) was obtained from a study of cytomegalovirus exposure and HLA in healthy donors. About the study: An earlier analysis identified approximately 110 million unique TCR beta sequences in 150 million to 200 million T cells.

Primers included in the PCR were 60 Vbeta and 13 Jbeta primers. The data were produced by immunoSEQ multiplex PCR, yet TCRdb's version contains in-frame clones alone and is incomplete. The table records 120,000 or so clones, roughly 77% of them present only once. The CDR3 loop spans 12 amino acids. CDR1 is LNHDA, CDR2 SQIVND, per germline (reference sequence). With 6 bases removed from V and 13 bases from J, the gap between germline ends came to 18 bases. The rearrangement joins TRBV19 to TRBJ1-1, with D possibly being TRBD1 (5 bases). Specimen: PBMCs. The sequence was collected from a man aged 40-49 years in good health and CMV-seronegative. As DNA, the CDR3 is TGTGCCAGTAGCCAGGGTCCCTATCAGGATTTCTTT. Amino acids: CASSQGPYQDFF.